Reported below is one TCR beta chain. This sample is part of a study of control samples from healthy donors and cancer patients. The germline V gene has CDR1 SGHAT and CDR2 FQNNGV. This CDR3 contains 14 residues. V dropped 5 bases and J dropped 4; count of bases not matched to a gene: 7. The protocol was immunoSEQ multiplex PCR, while the TCRdb copy is restricted to in-frame clones and leaves out a portion. The sample carries 190,000 or so clones, just under 95% recorded once. Sequenced material: blood. The TCR sequence derives from a man aged 18 to 30 in good health. The chain joins TRBV11-2 to TRBJ1-1; 7 nucleotides align to TRBD1. CDR3 amino acids: CASSLDREGTEAFF. CDR3 nucleotide sequence: TGTGCCAGCAGCCTTGACAGGGAGGGCACTGAAGCTTTCTTT.